These 2 T cell receptor beta chains share one sample of origin, sequenced in a study of T cell responses to AZD1222 COVID-19 vaccine. Profiling relied on immunoSEQ multiplex PCR, and the TCRdb table lists in-frame clones only, not all of them. The data contain about 83,000 clones, 75% to 95% of them seen just once; the ten biggest clones take up around 30%. Specimen: peripheral blood, collected 28 days after the second AZD1222 dose. The receptors come from an adult who received the AZD1222 COVID-19 vaccine.

V gene TRBV5-1 combines with J gene TRBJ1-4; D not certain. Trimming stripped 1 base from V and 2 bases from J, with 6 bases between. Germline CDR1 reads SGHRS; CDR2 reads YFSETQ. This CDR3 is built from 14 residues. The DNA of the CDR3 is TGCGCCAGCAGCTTGACTGAGACTAATGAAAAACTGTTTTTT. Protein: CASSLTETNEKLFF.

The chain employs TRBV19 and TRBJ1-5, with TRBD1 matching 7 bases. The trim removed 5 bases at V and 3 bases at J, leaving 4 bases unmatched. This CDR3 is 14 amino acids long. Germline assignment: CDR1 LNHDA and CDR2 SQIVND (reference sequence). CDR3 DNA sequence: TGTGCCAGTAGTGAGGACAGGCACAATCAGCCCCAGCATTTT. Its protein product is CASSEDRHNQPQHF. The full variable domain, in which reference TRBV19 and TRBJ1-5 provide the parts outside the CDR3, is DGGITQSPKYLFRKEGQNVTLSCEQNLNHDAMYWYRQDPGQGLRLIYYSQIVNDFQKGDIAEGYSVSREKKESFPLTVTSAQKNPTAFYLCASSEDRHNQPQHFGDGTRLSIL.